A single sample gave rise to the 21 T cell receptor beta chains below, sequenced in a study of OX40 agonist ivuxolimab in advanced cancers. The assay was immunoSEQ multiplex PCR, and TCRdb's table has in-frame clones only and misses some. The repertoire holds approximately 23,000 clones, with roughly 86% as singletons. The sequenced sample was CD4+ or CD8+ T cells sorted from blood, obtained in a trial of the OX40 agonist ivuxolimab. Every receptor here comes from an adult with an advanced solid tumor such as melanoma, head and neck, liver or kidney cancer.

The CDR3 here is CASSSPAGTGKFAGNTIYF. CDR3 bases: TGTGCCAGCAGCTCGCCGGCCGGGACAGGGAAATTTGCTGGAAACACCATATATTTT. The chain carries TRBV28 and TRBJ1-3, with 9 bases identical to TRBD1. The V and J ends lost 6 bases and 2 bases, in that order; junction bases with no gene match: 17. Germline V lookup: CDR1 MDHEN, CDR2 SYDVKM. CDR3 length equals 19 residues.

The CDR3 here is CASSFLRTQGGYTF. The CDR3 nucleotides read TGTGCCAGCAGTTTTTTAAGGACCCAGGGGGGCTACACCTTC. The chain joins TRBV6-5 to TRBJ1-2; possibly TRBD1 for D (6 bases). CDR1 is MNHEY and CDR2 is SVGAGI in the germline V gene. V gave up 4 bases and J gave up 8 bases, with 17 bases separating them. The CDR3 extends over 14 amino acids.

J is TRBJ2-7 and V is TRBV7-2; no firm D call. In germline, CDR1 is SGHTA, CDR2 FQGNSA. The CDR3 runs 10 residues. Trimming took 3 bases from V and 4 from J, leaving 1 base between them. The CDR3 here is CASSLYEQYF. CDR3 nucleotide sequence: TGTGCCAGCAGCTTGTACGAGCAGTACTTC. The variable domain in full, with the rest retrieved from reference TRBV7-2 and TRBJ2-7, is GAGVSQSPSNKVTEKGKDVELRCDPISGHTALYWYRQSLGQGLEFLIYFQGNSAPDKSGLPSDRFSAERTGGSVSTLTIQRTQQEDSAVYLCASSLYEQYFGPGTRLTVT.

V is TRBV30 and J is TRBJ1-1; D not certain. This CDR3 has 13 amino acids. V was cut by 2 bases and J by 0 bases, with 7 bases left in between. Germline V gene sequence: CDR1 GTSNPN, CDR2 SVGIG (reference sequence). This chain's CDR3 is CAWSTGMNTEAFF. Here the CDR3 DNA reads TGTGCCTGGAGTACGGGTATGAACACTGAAGCTTTCTTT.

This clone was picked up a small number of times. This chain connects TRBV29-1 to TRBJ1-2; D gene ambiguous. Germline CDR1 and CDR2: SQVTM and ANQGSEA. CDR3 size: 11 residues. Trimming took 7 bases from V and 0 from J, leaving 6 bases between them. CDR3 DNA sequence: TGCAGCGCCATGGCTAACTATGGCTACACCTTC. This translates into CSAMANYGYTF.

V and J are TRBV27 and TRBJ1-3; TRBD1 is a possible D gene (6 bases). Germline V gives CDR1 MNHEY, CDR2 SMNVEV (reference sequence). CDR3 length: 15 amino acids. The germline V and J ends were trimmed by 3 bases and 1 base, with 10 bases remaining between them. DNA for the CDR3: TGTGCCAGCAGTTTGTACAGGGAGTCTGGAAACACCATATATTTT. This translates into CASSLYRESGNTIYF.

This clone was picked up a small number of times. The chain has TRBV5-6 and TRBJ1-2; perhaps TRBD1 as D (5 bases). The germline V gene has CDR1 SGHDT and CDR2 YYEEEE. V lost 1 base to trimming and J lost 3 bases, with 13 bases between them. This CDR3 spans 15 amino acids. CDR3 DNA: TGTGCCAGCAGCTTGTCGTTGGGGGGAGACTATGGCTACACCTTC. It specifies CASSLSLGGDYGYTF.

The rearrangement links TRBV25-1 to TRBJ1-5, with a tentative D call TRBD1 (5 bases). Per germline, CDR1 MGHDK and CDR2 SYGVNS. The V end was cut by 7 bases, the J end by 3 bases, with 16 bases between. The length of the CDR3 is 15 residues. CDR3 loop: CASNPAEGFNQPQHF. The CDR3 DNA reads as TGTGCCAGCAACCCAGCGGAGGGGTTCAATCAGCCCCAGCATTTT.

The chain combines TRBV6-1 with TRBJ2-1, with D maybe TRBD1 (6 bases). Deletions cut 4 bases from V and 6 bases from J, with 16 bases between. Germline V gene data show CDR1 as MNHNS and CDR2 as SASEGT. The CDR3 is 15 residues long. The DNA for the CDR3 is TGTGCCAGCAGTGTAGAACAGGGAATGGGCAATGAGCAGTTCTTC. Protein product: CASSVEQGMGNEQFF.

Here the CDR3 DNA reads TGTGCCAGTGGTGCCGGGGTCCCCGGGGAGCTGTTTTTT. Protein sequence: CASGAGVPGELFF. The chain combines TRBV19 with TRBJ2-2; D may be TRBD2 (5 bases). Germline CDR1 and CDR2: LNHDA and SQIVND (reference sequence). Trimming shortened V by 8 bases and J by 6 bases, and 13 bases separated the two germline ends. The CDR3 covers 13 residues.

The chain couples TRBV4-1 to TRBJ2-3, with D possibly TRBD2 on 5 matching bases. The germline V gene encodes CDR1 MGHRA and CDR2 YSYEKL. This CDR3 spans 12 amino acids. Between the trimmed V and J ends, which lost 4 bases and 6 bases, there was a span of 8 bases. For the CDR3, the DNA is TGCGCCAGCAGCCCACGAGGGGATACGCAGTATTTT. Amino acid sequence: CASSPRGDTQYF.

The rearrangement links TRBV6-6 to TRBJ2-7; D not resolved. Between the trimmed V and J ends, which lost 2 bases and 4 bases, there was a span of 9 bases. This CDR3 region has 13 residues. From germline, CDR1 is MNHNY and CDR2 SVGAGI (reference sequence). CDR3 amino acids: CASSYGFSYEQYF. CDR3 DNA sequence: TGTGCCAGCAGTTACGGTTTCTCTTACGAGCAGTACTTC.

DNA for the CDR3: TGTGCCTGGAGTGGGACTAGCGGGAGGAACACCGGGGAGCTGTTTTTT. It specifies CAWSGTSGRNTGELFF. The genes are TRBV30 and TRBJ2-2; TRBD2 aligns across 13 bases. V lost 1 base and J lost 1; bases outside the gene matches: 0. This CDR3 has 16 amino acids. Germline V gene lookup returns CDR1 GTSNPN and CDR2 SVGIG (reference sequence).

The gene calls are TRBV28 and TRBJ2-3; D may match TRBD1 or TRBD2 (6 bases each). V gave up 2 bases and J gave up 14 bases, with 20 bases separating them. Germline V gene sequence: CDR1 MDHEN, CDR2 SYDVKM. CDR3 length equals 14 residues. The CDR3 DNA follows: TGTGCCAGCAGTTTACTCGTGACTAGGGGGGAGGCGTATTTT. Translation gives CASSLLVTRGEAYF.

V usage is TRBV12-5 and J usage is TRBJ2-1; D not certain. Trimming removed 1 base at V and 5 bases at J, with 6 bases between. The length of the CDR3 is 13 residues. CDR1 is LGHNT and CDR2 is FRNRAP in the germline V gene. CDR3 in amino acids: CASGLGEDNEQFF. The CDR3 DNA follows: TGTGCTAGTGGTTTGGGAGAGGACAATGAGCAGTTCTTC.

The chain is built from TRBV5-6 and TRBJ2-2; the D gene could be TRBD1 or TRBD2 (5 bases each). Trimming removed 0 bases from V and 6 bases from J, with 9 bases in between. Germline V gives CDR1 SGHDT, CDR2 YYEEEE. There are 14 residues in the CDR3. Here the CDR3 DNA reads TGTGCCAGCAGCTTGGTACGGGGCTCCGGGGAGCTGTTTTTT. Protein product: CASSLVRGSGELFF.

The chain recombines TRBV6-6 with TRBJ1-2; 9 positions match TRBD1. V dropped 5 bases and J dropped 3; count of bases not matched to a gene: 1. CDR3 length: 13 residues. CDR1 is MNHNY and CDR2 is SVGAGI in the germline V gene (reference sequence). CDR3 amino acids: CASSDRGYYGYTF. The CDR3 bases are TGTGCCAGCAGTGACAGGGGGTACTATGGCTACACCTTC.

The chain is built from TRBV5-4 and TRBJ1-1; maybe TRBD1 (5 bases). Germline V gene data show CDR1 as SGHNT and CDR2 as YYREEE (reference sequence). This CDR3 spans 13 amino acids. V lost 2 bases, J lost 1 base, and 6 bases lay in between. The CDR3 nucleotides are TGTGCCAGCAGCTTTGACAGGAACACTGAAGCTTTCTTT. Translation gives CASSFDRNTEAFF.

V is TRBV27 and J is TRBJ2-7, with D uncertain. Germline assignment: CDR1 MNHEY and CDR2 SMNVEV (reference sequence). Deletions cut 5 bases from V and 3 bases from J, with 11 bases between. The CDR3 has 13 residues. For the CDR3, the DNA is TGTGCCAGCAGTCAGGAACCCTACTACGAGCAGTACTTC. Translation: CASSQEPYYEQYF.

V gene TRBV6-1 combines with J gene TRBJ1-5; D gene unclear. This CDR3 contains 12 residues. Trimming cost V 6 bases and J 9 bases, with 12 bases left between them. The V gene's germline CDR1 is MNHNS and CDR2 SASEGT. The CDR3 protein is CASSPGRWPQHF. The DNA for the CDR3 is TGTGCCAGCAGCCCAGGTCGCTGGCCCCAGCATTTT.

This rearrangement joins TRBV29-1 to TRBJ2-2; maybe TRBD1 (5 bases). The V gene's germline CDR1 is SQVTM and CDR2 ANQGSEA. The CDR3 is 12 amino acids. Trimming took 4 bases from V and 5 from J, leaving 8 bases between them. This chain's CDR3 is CSVVRGTGELFF. The DNA for the CDR3 is TGCAGCGTTGTAAGGGGAACCGGGGAGCTGTTTTTT.